This T cell receptor beta chain originates from a study of shared clonotypes between healthy human individuals. General study findings and limits: Shared across a handful of donors were around 4.7% of the naive CD4 clonotypes. Generally, naive subsets (rather than memory subsets) showed larger estimated richness.

This clone was recorded only once. The antigen is not known. Naive-designated CD8 cells lacked CD45RO, were positively enriched for CCR7, and omitted terminally differentiated effector memory CD45RA+ cells. Donors had no recently reported acute infections or vaccinations and were HIV-negative. The table came from immunoSEQ multiplex PCR; TCRdb's copy has only in-frame clones and leaves some out. The table records about 650,000 clones, around 95% of them present only once. Germline CDR1 LNHDA, CDR2 SQIVND (reference sequence). The CDR3 spans 14 residues. The germline V and J ends were trimmed by 8 bases and 8 bases, with 21 bases remaining between them.

Sequenced: naive CD8+ T cells sorted from blood. The V gene is TRBV19, the J gene TRBJ1-2; no reliable D call. This clonotype was obtained from a young woman in good health. The DNA of the CDR3 is TGTGCCAGTTGGGCCCCCCCGGACGTTGGAGGCTACACCTTC. It codes for CASWAPPDVGGYTF.